These 18 T cell receptor beta chains originate from one sample sequenced in a study of spatial heterogeneity in lung cancer. TCRdb re-analysed the 5' RACE reads in MiXCR, keeping a single row per CDR3 protein. The repertoire holds 35,000 to 55,000 distinct CDR3 sequences, with 22% as singletons. The time point was: blood at routine non-recurrence follow-up after resection. The sample consisted of PBMCs, taken at follow-up. Receptors were obtained from a female donor with early-stage non-small cell lung cancer.

The rearrangement uses TRBV7-9 and TRBJ2-7; 9 bases are a match to TRBD2. V was clipped by 5 bases and J by 7 bases; unmatched bases: 6. Per germline, CDR1 SEHNR and CDR2 FQNEAQ (reference sequence). The CDR3 extends over 13 amino acids. In DNA form, the CDR3 reads TGTGCCAGCAGCCGGAGCGGGAGGAGGGAGCAGTACTTC. It is translated as CASSRSGRREQYF.

The chain joins TRBV12-3 or TRBV12-4 to TRBJ2-3, with D maybe TRBD2 (5 bases). The CDR3 length is 14 residues. V was shortened by 3 bases and J by 8 bases, with 15 bases between the two germline ends. CDR3 in amino acids: CASSLIEGRGTQYF. DNA for the CDR3: TGTGCCAGCAGTTTGATTGAGGGCCGGGGTACGCAGTATTTT.

The chain combines TRBV5-1 with TRBJ2-3; D may be TRBD1 (5 bases). From germline, CDR1 is SGHRS and CDR2 YFSETQ. V gave up 5 bases and J gave up 5 bases, with 9 bases separating them. The CDR3 loop spans 12 amino acids. In nucleotides, the CDR3 is TGCGCCAGCAGTTCCCAGGGAGATACGCAGTATTTT. Protein: CASSSQGDTQYF.

This rearrangement joins TRBV4-1 to TRBJ2-1, with a tentative D call TRBD2 (5 bases). The CDR3 contains 16 residues. Trimming left V 0 bases short and J 1 base short, with 10 bases between. Germline assignment: CDR1 MGHRA and CDR2 YSYEKL. The CDR3 spells CASSQERLRSYNEQFF. DNA of the CDR3: TGCGCCAGCAGCCAAGAGAGACTAAGGTCCTACAATGAGCAGTTCTTC.

This clonotype occurred many times. J is TRBJ2-3 and V is TRBV25-1; the D call may be TRBD1 or TRBD2 (5 bases each). The CDR3 sequence is 14 residues long. CDR1 and CDR2 from the germline V gene are MGHDK and SYGVNS. V lost 4 bases and J 6 bases, leaving 14 bases between the germline ends. The CDR3 nucleotides read TGTGCCAGCAGTGCGTTCGTTGAGGGGGATACGCAGTATTTT. This codes for CASSAFVEGDTQYF.

This clonotype was detected only a few times. The chain employs TRBV5-4 and TRBJ2-5, with TRBD2 matching 7 bases. Germline V gene lookup returns CDR1 SGHNT and CDR2 YYREEE (reference sequence). The V segment lost 0 bases and the J segment 5 bases; nucleotides outside the gene matches: 4. The CDR3 contains 14 residues. The CDR3 DNA reads TGTGCCAGCAGCTTGGACAGCGGGGATGAGACCCAGTACTTC. This sequence encodes CASSLDSGDETQYF.

This clonotype occurred many times. The CDR3 loop reads CSAPGTGEQPQHF. The CDR3 DNA sequence: TGCAGTGCCCCCGGGACAGGGGAACAGCCCCAGCATTTT. The chain carries TRBV20-1 and TRBJ1-5, with TRBD1 matching over 10 bases. The junction had 6 bases not matched to a gene; V was cut back by 6 bases and J by 7 bases. CDR3 length: 13 residues. Per the germline V gene, CDR1 is DFQATT and CDR2 is SNEGSKA (reference sequence).

This clonotype was counted at least ten times. The chain uses TRBV29-1 and TRBJ2-2; 10 bases align to TRBD2. Unmatched junction bases numbered 4, after V lost 2 bases and J lost 4 bases. Per the germline V gene, CDR1 is SQVTM and CDR2 is ANQGSEA. The CDR3 contains 15 residues. This CDR3 reads CSVEPGTSATGELFF. The CDR3 nucleotides read TGCAGCGTTGAACCCGGGACTAGCGCCACCGGGGAGCTGTTTTTT.

This clonotype has a count of ten or more. This sequence joins TRBV2 and TRBJ1-1, with D possibly matching TRBD1 (5 bases). Germline V gene sequence: CDR1 SNHLY, CDR2 FYNNEI. With 7 bases removed from V and 3 bases from J, the gap between germline ends came to 12 bases. The CDR3 runs 13 residues. The CDR3 region has the DNA TGTGCCAGCAATGGGGCTTCGGACACTGAAGCTTTCTTT. Protein sequence: CASNGASDTEAFF.

Ten or more counts support this clonotype. The J gene is TRBJ2-2, the V gene TRBV27, with a weak D call TRBD2 (5 bases). This CDR3 comprises 15 residues. From germline, CDR1 is MNHEY and CDR2 SMNVEV (reference sequence). Trimming removed 2 bases from V and 0 bases from J, with 7 bases in between. The CDR3, as DNA: TGTGCCAGCAGTTTAGCGGGTTCGAACACCGGGGAGCTGTTTTTT. Translation: CASSLAGSNTGELFF.

This chain connects TRBV19 to TRBJ1-2; weak D call: TRBD1 (6 bases). The CDR3 extends over 13 amino acids. V was shortened by 6 bases and J by 2 bases, with 10 bases between the two germline ends. Germline-derived CDR1 and CDR2 are LNHDA and SQIVND (reference sequence). CDR3 nucleotide sequence: TGTGCCAGTAGCCAAACAGGGAACTATGGCTACACCTTC. This codes for CASSQTGNYGYTF.

The genes are TRBV3-1 and TRBJ2-2; D is tentatively TRBD1 or TRBD2 (5 bases each). CDR3 length: 15 amino acids. Germline values: CDR1 LGHDT, CDR2 YNNKEL (reference sequence). The V gene lost 0 bases and the J gene lost 6 bases, with 11 bases spanning the gap. For the CDR3, the DNA is TGTGCCAGCAGCCAAGAGTGGAGAGGGGCCGGGGAGCTGTTTTTT. Protein sequence: CASSQEWRGAGELFF.

This clonotype was seen repeatedly, ten times or more. The gene calls are TRBV9 and TRBJ2-7; maybe TRBD2 (6 bases). The CDR3 extends over 15 amino acids. The germline CDR1 and CDR2 sequences are SGDLS and YYNGEE. V gave up 0 bases and J gave up 2 bases, with 12 bases separating them. CDR3 sequence: CASSVDGRITYEQYF. For the CDR3, the DNA is TGTGCCAGCAGCGTAGACGGGAGAATAACCTACGAGCAGTACTTC. Looking up the rest from reference TRBV9 and TRBJ2-7 gives the full variable domain: DSGVTQTPKHLITATGQRVTLRCSPRSGDLSVYWYQQSLDQGLQFLIQYYNGEERAKGNILERFSAQQFPDLHSELNLSSLELGDSALYFCASSVDGRITYEQYFGPGTRLTVT.

The chain is built from TRBV5-1 and TRBJ2-1; TRBD2 matches at 12 bases. Per germline, CDR1 SGHRS and CDR2 YFSETQ. The ends lost 4 bases at V and 4 bases at J; junction bases unmatched: 6. The CDR3 has 16 amino acids. CDR3 region: CASSPSSGRGYNEQFF. CDR3 nucleotide sequence: TGCGCCAGCAGCCCATCTAGCGGGAGGGGGTACAATGAGCAGTTCTTC.

Worth noting for this clonotype: One junction end does not reproduce the germline sequence, and a read error may be involved. J is TRBJ2-1 and V is TRBV11-2, with 10 positions matching TRBD2. Germline V gene data show CDR1 as SGHAT and CDR2 as FQNNGV. The CDR3 contains 15 residues. For the CDR3, the DNA is TGTGCCAGCAGCCAAATCAGCGGGAGGGTTGGTGAGCGGTTCTTC. Encoded protein: CASSQISGRVGERFF.

This clonotype turned up a few times. This chain links TRBV12-3 or TRBV12-4 with TRBJ1-1, with D maybe TRBD1 (6 bases). This CDR3 is 13 amino acids long. V was trimmed by 7 bases and J by 8 bases, leaving 17 bases between them. The CDR3 DNA reads TGTGCCAGCACCGAGGGGGGGGGAGCGGAAGCTTTCTTT. Protein sequence: CASTEGGGAEAFF.

This clonotype was counted ten times or more. CDR3 amino acids: CASSSAQSPYNEQFF. The DNA of the CDR3 is TGTGCCAGCAGCTCAGCGCAAAGCCCCTACAATGAGCAGTTCTTC. The chain recombines TRBV5-5 with TRBJ2-1; D not resolved. V was shortened by 3 bases and J by 2 bases, with 12 bases between the two germline ends. Germline loops: CDR1 SGHKS, CDR2 YYEKEE (reference sequence). CDR3 length: 15 amino acids.

The rearrangement uses TRBV25-1 and TRBJ2-5, with D hard to call. Trimming stripped 0 bases from V and 0 bases from J, with 5 bases between. The CDR3 sequence is 14 residues long. Germline V CDR1 and CDR2: MGHDK, SYGVNS. DNA for the CDR3: TGTGCCAGCAGTGAATACGGGTACCAAGAGACCCAGTACTTC. It codes for CASSEYGYQETQYF.